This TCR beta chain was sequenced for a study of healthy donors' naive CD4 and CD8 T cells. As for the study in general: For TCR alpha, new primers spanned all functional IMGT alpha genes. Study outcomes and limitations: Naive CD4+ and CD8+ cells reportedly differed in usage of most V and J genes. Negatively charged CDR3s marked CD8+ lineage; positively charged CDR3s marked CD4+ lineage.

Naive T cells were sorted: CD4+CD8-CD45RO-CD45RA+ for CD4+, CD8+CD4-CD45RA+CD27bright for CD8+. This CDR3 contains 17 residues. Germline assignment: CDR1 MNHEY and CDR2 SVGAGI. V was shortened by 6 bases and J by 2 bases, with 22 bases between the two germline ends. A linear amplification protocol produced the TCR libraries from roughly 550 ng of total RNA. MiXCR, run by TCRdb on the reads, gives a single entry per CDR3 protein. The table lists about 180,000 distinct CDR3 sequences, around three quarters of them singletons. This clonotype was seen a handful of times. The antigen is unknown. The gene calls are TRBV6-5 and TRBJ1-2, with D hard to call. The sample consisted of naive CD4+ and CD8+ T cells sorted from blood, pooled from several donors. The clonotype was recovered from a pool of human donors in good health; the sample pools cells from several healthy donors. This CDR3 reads CASRAGSLDITNYGYTF. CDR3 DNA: TGTGCCAGCAGAGCCGGGTCCCTTGATATTACGAACTATGGCTACACCTTC.